This T cell receptor (beta chain) comes out of a study of T cell clusters in autoimmune cytopenias. This clonotype is called medium-sized based on its frequency. No antigen is known for it. Each sample's input was around 270 ng genomic DNA, roughly 38,000 genome equivalents. TRB rearrangements were amplified by touch-down multiplex PCR with mixed TRB-A/B primers. TCRdb re-called the multiplex PCR reads; every CDR3 protein appears as one record, without DNA. Found here are under 3,500 distinct CDR3 sequences; the top ten clones hold approximately 35%. General study results and limits: The cluster-lack signature was not seen for secondary cytopenia versus chronic lymphocytic leukemia. TRB repertoire shifts in secondary cytopenia and chronic lymphocytic leukemia mostly reflected lymphoma, not autoimmunity.

The CDR3 has 13 residues. The clonotype was recovered from a human donor with an autoimmune cytopenia or autoimmune hepatitis (not recorded which). The gene calls are TRBV12-3 or TRBV12-4 and TRBJ1-2; TCRdb calls TRBD1, which cannot be checked without DNA. Sample: peripheral blood. The CDR3 spells CASSPPNIYGYTF.